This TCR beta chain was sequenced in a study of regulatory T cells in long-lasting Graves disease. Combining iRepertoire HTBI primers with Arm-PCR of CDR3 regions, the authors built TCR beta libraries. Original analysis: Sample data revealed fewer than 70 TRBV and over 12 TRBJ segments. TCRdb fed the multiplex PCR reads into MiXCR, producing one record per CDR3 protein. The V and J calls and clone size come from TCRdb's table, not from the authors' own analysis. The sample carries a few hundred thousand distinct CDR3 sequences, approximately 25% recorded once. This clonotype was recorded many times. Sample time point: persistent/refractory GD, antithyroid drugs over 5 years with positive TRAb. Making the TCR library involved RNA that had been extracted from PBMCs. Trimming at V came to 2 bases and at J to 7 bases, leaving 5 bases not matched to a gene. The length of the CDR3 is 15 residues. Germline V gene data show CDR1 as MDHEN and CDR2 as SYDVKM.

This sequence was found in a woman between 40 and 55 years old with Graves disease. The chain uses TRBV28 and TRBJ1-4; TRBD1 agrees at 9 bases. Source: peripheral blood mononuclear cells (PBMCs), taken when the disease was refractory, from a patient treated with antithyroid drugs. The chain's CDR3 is CASSLGGTGFEKLFF. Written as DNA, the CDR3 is TGTGCCAGCAGTTTAGGCGGGACAGGGTTTGAAAAACTGTTTTTT.